Presented here are 26 T cell receptor beta chains from one specimen sequenced in a study of blood T cell repertoires in COVID-19. The data were produced by immunoSEQ multiplex PCR, yet TCRdb's version contains in-frame clones alone and is incomplete. The table lists 200,000 to 300,000 clones, roughly 85% of them singletons, with 3% to 4% in the top ten. The source material was peripheral blood. These TCRs come from a woman aged 18-29 years with acute or convalescent COVID-19.

The J gene is TRBJ2-1, the V gene TRBV9; 12 positions agree with TRBD2. CDR3 length equals 16 residues. The J segment lost 1 base and the V segment lost 2 bases, leaving 1 base of the junction unmatched. Per the germline V gene, CDR1 is SGDLS and CDR2 is YYNGEE. Here the CDR3 DNA reads TGTGCCAGCAGCGTCCTAGCGGGAGGGTCCTACAATGAGCAGTTCTTC. This encodes CASSVLAGGSYNEQFF.

The V gene is TRBV11-2, the J gene TRBJ2-1, with D maybe TRBD2 (6 bases). The V and J ends lost 5 bases and 4 bases respectively, with 21 bases between them. Germline V gene sequence: CDR1 SGHAT, CDR2 FQNNGV. This CDR3 is built from 17 residues. The CDR3: CASSNWGTGSRYNEQFF. The CDR3, as DNA: TGTGCCAGCAGCAATTGGGGTACCGGGAGCAGGTACAATGAGCAGTTCTTC.

This chain connects TRBV2 to TRBJ2-2, with 9 bases identical to TRBD2. The CDR3 has 18 amino acids. From germline, CDR1 is SNHLY and CDR2 FYNNEI. V trimming: 6 bases; J trimming: 3 bases; junction bases outside the gene matches: 14. The CDR3 protein is CASRRPRNSGSDTGELFF. The CDR3 coding sequence is TGTGCCAGCAGACGGCCAAGAAATAGCGGGAGTGACACCGGGGAGCTGTTTTTT.

This clone was counted a few times. Written as DNA, the CDR3 is TGCGCCAGCAGTCCTACTAGCGGGATAGTCTACGAGCAGTACTTC. It codes for CASSPTSGIVYEQYF. This chain links TRBV23-1 with TRBJ2-7, with TRBD2 matching 10 bases. TRBV23-1 is an ORF, and what it does is uncertain. This CDR3 has 15 residues. V lost 4 bases and J lost 3; bases outside the gene matches: 6.

This clone was seen a few times. The V gene is TRBV7-2, the J gene TRBJ2-7, with TRBD2 as a possible D gene (6 bases). This CDR3 has 14 residues. V gave up 0 bases and J gave up 4 bases, with 10 bases separating them. Germline values: CDR1 SGHTA, CDR2 FQGNSA. The DNA of the CDR3 is TGTGCCAGCAGCTTAGCGATCGGGAGATACGAGCAGTACTTC. It codes for CASSLAIGRYEQYF.

With regard to this clone: The junction shows a germline mismatch at one end, possibly a read error. The V and J genes are TRBV7-7 and TRBJ2-5; 11 nucleotides match TRBD1. Per germline, CDR1 SSHAT and CDR2 FNYEAQ (reference sequence). The CDR3 is made up of 13 amino acids. DNA of the CDR3: TGTGCTAGCAGGGACAGGGGGCAAGAGACCCAGTACTTC. Residues: CASRDRGQETQYF.

The rearrangement links TRBV11-1 to TRBJ2-1, with 8 bases matching TRBD2. The CDR3 has 15 residues. The germline CDR1 and CDR2 sequences are SGHAT and FQDESV (reference sequence). After removal of 4 bases from V and 6 bases from J, the junction contained 8 bases not matched to a gene. The CDR3 is CASSSQREWANEQFF. For the CDR3, the DNA is TGTGCCAGCAGCTCCCAGCGGGAGTGGGCCAATGAGCAGTTCTTC.

This rearrangement joins TRBV9 to TRBJ1-4; 9 nucleotides line up with TRBD1. V shed 2 bases, J shed 7 bases, and the junction held 6 bases outside the gene matches. CDR3 length equals 15 residues. Germline V lookup: CDR1 SGDLS, CDR2 YYNGEE. This CDR3 reads CASSVYGQGFEKLFF. CDR3 bases: TGTGCCAGCAGCGTCTACGGACAGGGGTTTGAAAAACTGTTTTTT. The whole variable domain, filled in from reference TRBV9 and TRBJ1-4, reads DSGVTQTPKHLITATGQRVTLRCSPRSGDLSVYWYQQSLDQGLQFLIQYYNGEERAKGNILERFSAQQFPDLHSELNLSSLELGDSALYFCASSVYGQGFEKLFFGSGTQLSVL.

The V call is TRBV5-4, the J call TRBJ2-7; 8 nucleotides agree with TRBD1. The CDR3 sequence is 19 residues long. V was pared by 4 bases and J by 0 bases, with 18 bases of the junction left unmatched. CDR1 is SGHNT, CDR2 YYREEE, per germline (reference sequence). As DNA, the CDR3 is TGTGCCAGCAGCAGAGGACAGGGACCTTGGCTTATGGCCTCCTACGAGCAGTACTTC. Residues: CASSRGQGPWLMASYEQYF.

There are a few counts of this clone. J is TRBJ2-2 and V is TRBV6-1, with 7 bases aligning to TRBD2. Germline CDR1 is MNHNS and CDR2 is SASEGT. V lost 2 bases, J lost 3 bases, and 3 bases stayed unmatched. This CDR3 has 15 amino acids. In DNA, the CDR3 is TGTGCCAGCAGTGAACGGGCGGGAGACACCGGGGAGCTGTTTTTT. As protein: CASSERAGDTGELFF.

The rearrangement joins TRBV11-2 to TRBJ1-6; D may be TRBD1 (5 bases). The CDR3 runs 17 residues. The germline V gene encodes CDR1 SGHAT and CDR2 FQNNGV. Trimming shortened V by 5 bases and J by 5 bases, and 19 bases separated the two germline ends. The CDR3 loop is CASSNRGRLGNNSPLHF. CDR3 bases: TGTGCCAGCAGCAATAGGGGCCGTTTGGGCAATAATTCACCCCTCCACTTT.

The chain uses TRBV6-5 and TRBJ1-2; TRBD1 aligns across 7 bases. Germline V gene data show CDR1 as MNHEY and CDR2 as SVGAGI. This CDR3 comprises 14 residues. The trim removed 6 bases at V and 5 bases at J, leaving 9 bases unmatched. CDR3 nucleotide sequence: TGTGCCAGCAGCGGAAAGGGGGCGAGGTATGGCTACACCTTC. Its translation: CASSGKGARYGYTF.

V and J are TRBV9 and TRBJ2-3; possibly TRBD2 for D (6 bases). V was trimmed by 0 bases and J by 2 bases, leaving 13 bases between them. Germline V gene lookup returns CDR1 SGDLS and CDR2 YYNGEE. This CDR3 is built from 16 residues. The CDR3 loop reads CASSVGLATNTDTQYF. CDR3 in DNA: TGTGCCAGCAGCGTAGGCCTAGCGACCAACACAGATACGCAGTATTTT.

V and J are TRBV28 and TRBJ2-5; 7 bases line up with TRBD2. Trimming cost V 3 bases and J 4 bases; bases outside gene matches: 5. CDR3 length equals 14 residues. Germline CDR1 and CDR2: MDHEN and SYDVKM. The CDR3 is CASSFWSGGETQYF. CDR3 bases: TGTGCCAGCAGTTTCTGGTCGGGGGGAGAGACCCAGTACTTC.

The chain links TRBV6-1 to TRBJ2-3; no reliable D call. Per germline, CDR1 MNHNS and CDR2 SASEGT. Trimming shortened V by 8 bases and J by 0 bases, and 6 bases separated the two germline ends. The CDR3 runs to 12 residues. CDR3 sequence reads: CASSRSTDTQYF. The CDR3 coding sequence is TGTGCCAGCTCCAGGAGCACAGATACGCAGTATTTT.

CDR3 bases: TGTGCCAGCAGTGAAGAGGACAGGCGACTAAACACTGAAGCTTTCTTT. Encoded protein: CASSEEDRRLNTEAFF. The rearrangement uses TRBV2 and TRBJ1-1; 7 bases map to TRBD1. The CDR3 has 16 residues. The V gene end was trimmed by 1 base and the J gene end by 2 bases; junction bases not matched to a gene: 7. Germline V gene data show CDR1 as SNHLY and CDR2 as FYNNEI.

This chain connects TRBV9 to TRBJ2-3; 9 bases align to TRBD2. CDR1 is SGDLS and CDR2 is YYNGEE in the germline V gene. CDR3 length: 17 amino acids. Trimming removed 3 bases from V and 4 bases from J; junction bases left unmatched: 12. CDR3 in amino acids: CASSGGGRADIADTQYF. The CDR3, as DNA: TGTGCCAGCAGCGGAGGCGGGAGGGCCGATATCGCAGATACGCAGTATTTT.

In regard to this clone: Relative to the germline gene, one junction end is altered; a read error may explain this. The chain has TRBV6-5 and TRBJ1-6; D is perhaps TRBD1 (5 bases). Germline lookup yields CDR1 MNHEY and CDR2 SVGAGI. The CDR3 is made up of 15 amino acids. CDR3 in DNA: TGTGCCAGCAGCTACTCTGACAGAACTAATTCACCCCTCCACTTT. This codes for CASSYSDRTNSPLHF.

DNA of the CDR3: TGTGCCAGCAGTTTTTTTCCCCAGCGGCACACTGAAGCTTTCTTT. Translated, it gives CASSFFPQRHTEAFF. This chain joins TRBV6-5 and TRBJ1-1, with D unclear. Trimming removed 4 bases from V and 3 bases from J, with 15 bases in between. Germline V CDR1 and CDR2: MNHEY, SVGAGI. This CDR3 spans 15 amino acids.

V usage is TRBV7-8 and J usage is TRBJ2-7; 7 nucleotides match TRBD2. V lost 2 bases and J lost 2; bases outside the gene matches: 9. The CDR3 sequence is 16 residues long. Germline CDR1 is SGHVS and CDR2 is FQNEAQ. CDR3 sequence: CASSLTTGGSTYEQYF. CDR3 in DNA: TGTGCCAGCAGCTTAACGACCGGCGGGAGCACCTACGAGCAGTACTTC.

This rearrangement joins TRBV27 to TRBJ1-2, with 8 bases lining up with TRBD1. Germline V gene sequence: CDR1 MNHEY, CDR2 SMNVEV (reference sequence). The J segment lost 14 bases and the V segment lost 8 bases, leaving 16 bases of the junction unmatched. This CDR3 comprises 13 residues. CDR3 loop: CASRQQGQGACTF. The CDR3 nucleotides are TGTGCCAGCCGCCAGCAAGGGCAGGGGGCTTGTACCTTC.

The chain uses TRBV27 and TRBJ2-2; D is uncertain. V was shortened by 6 bases and J by 2 bases, with 7 bases between the two germline ends. Germline V gene data show CDR1 as MNHEY and CDR2 as SMNVEV (reference sequence). The CDR3 spans 13 residues. In nucleotides, the CDR3 is TGTGCCAGCAGGTACAGAAACACCGGGGAGCTGTTTTTT. It specifies CASRYRNTGELFF.

The V call is TRBV2, the J call TRBJ2-3; D remains unclear. This CDR3 contains 15 residues. Trimming left V 3 bases short and J 0 bases short, with 10 bases between. Per germline, CDR1 SNHLY and CDR2 FYNNEI. This chain's CDR3 is CASSDSSFSTDTQYF. CDR3 DNA sequence: TGTGCCAGCAGTGATAGTTCTTTCAGCACAGATACGCAGTATTTT.

The V call is TRBV27, the J call TRBJ2-4; 10 positions match TRBD2. The V and J ends lost 4 bases and 7 bases, in that order; junction bases with no gene match: 10. The CDR3 runs to 16 residues. The V gene's germline CDR1 is MNHEY and CDR2 SMNVEV (reference sequence). The chain's CDR3 is CASSSLPSSGSNIQYF. DNA of the CDR3: TGTGCCAGCAGTTCACTTCCCTCTAGCGGGAGTAACATTCAGTACTTC.

The CDR3 here is CASSQGQGAYSPLHF. The DNA of the CDR3 is TGTGCCAGCAGTCAAGGACAGGGGGCTTATTCACCCCTCCACTTT. This chain links TRBV27 with TRBJ1-6; 11 bases are a match to TRBD1. Germline V gives CDR1 MNHEY, CDR2 SMNVEV (reference sequence). The V segment lost 5 bases and the J segment 8 bases; nucleotides outside the gene matches: 5. The CDR3 length is 15 residues.

The chain employs TRBV4-2 and TRBJ2-5, with a weak D call TRBD2 (6 bases). The germline V gene encodes CDR1 LGHNA and CDR2 YNFKEQ. Trimming left V 0 bases short and J 9 bases short, with 14 bases between. The CDR3 is 14 amino acids. CDR3 sequence reads: CASSQDQREWSQYF. For the CDR3, the DNA is TGTGCCAGCAGCCAAGACCAACGGGAGTGGTCCCAGTACTTC.